What follows are 26 T cell receptor beta chains derived from one specimen sequenced in a study of identical twins. TCRdb re-called the 5' RACE reads with MiXCR, one entry per CDR3 protein. The table shows about 890,000 distinct CDR3 sequences, with roughly 12% occurring only once. In addition, the sample was reused for a study of yellow fever vaccine responses in identical twins.

What was sequenced was PBMCs. The receptors originated from a woman between 18 and 29 years old in good health.

In its sample, this clonotype was seen a few times. This chain joins TRBV20-1 and TRBJ2-1; D is perhaps TRBD2 (6 bases). V lost 2 bases, J lost 2 bases, and 13 bases lay in between. Germline V gene lookup returns CDR1 DFQATT and CDR2 SNEGSKA (reference sequence). This CDR3 has 15 residues. CDR3 bases: TGCAGTGCTAGAAAGACTAGAGGCCCCTACAATGAGCAGTTCTTC. This gives the protein CSARKTRGPYNEQFF.

The chain combines TRBV28 with TRBJ1-5; the D is unclear. V lost 3 bases to trimming and J lost 4 bases, with 19 bases between them. Germline assignment: CDR1 MDHEN and CDR2 SYDVKM. The CDR3 extends over 17 amino acids. The CDR3 bases are TGTGCCAGCAGTTTTGGAGAGCCCCAAGTCTCAAATCAGCCCCAGCATTTT. This gives the protein CASSFGEPQVSNQPQHF.

The rearrangement links TRBV15 to TRBJ2-7; TRBD2 agrees at 12 bases. The CDR3 runs 16 residues. Per germline, CDR1 LNHNV and CDR2 YYDKDF (reference sequence). V lost 4 bases and J lost 4; bases outside the gene matches: 8. The CDR3 region is CATSKRLAGDRYEQYV. CDR3 DNA sequence: TGTGCCACCAGCAAACGACTAGCGGGGGACCGATACGAGCAGTACGTC.

This sequence joins TRBV20-1 and TRBJ2-3; TRBD2 matches at 12 bases. Trimming cost V 6 bases and J 7 bases; bases outside gene matches: 8. The germline CDR1 and CDR2 sequences are DFQATT and SNEGSKA (reference sequence). The length of the CDR3 is 14 residues. CDR3 in amino acids: CSATGLAGRYTQYF. The CDR3 DNA reads as TGCAGTGCAACCGGACTAGCGGGGAGATATACGCAGTATTTT.

The chain uses TRBV20-1 and TRBJ2-3; the D is unclear. The CDR3 consists of 14 residues. V lost 4 bases to trimming and J lost 0 bases, with 11 bases between them. In germline, CDR1 is DFQATT, CDR2 SNEGSKA (reference sequence). The CDR3 loop reads CSATAKTSTDTQYF. CDR3 DNA: TGCAGTGCTACGGCGAAGACTAGCACAGATACGCAGTATTTT.

This clonotype was counted between two and nine times. The chain couples TRBV6-1 to TRBJ1-1; D is possibly TRBD1 (5 bases). The CDR3 consists of 14 residues. V was clipped by 6 bases and J by 3 bases, with 14 bases between them. Germline V gives CDR1 MNHNS, CDR2 SASEGT. The CDR3, as DNA: TGTGCCAGCAGCCAAGGGGTATGGTACACTGAAGCTTTCTTT. Its translation: CASSQGVWYTEAFF.

This clonotype was seen only a few times. This rearrangement joins TRBV5-1 to TRBJ2-4; D perhaps matches TRBD1 (6 bases). CDR1 is SGHRS and CDR2 is YFSETQ in the germline V gene. Deletions cut 2 bases from V and 0 bases from J, with 12 bases between. CDR3 size: 16 residues. The CDR3 DNA sequence: TGCGCCAGCAGCTTTGGGACACAACTAGCCAAAAACATTCAGTACTTC. Translated, it gives CASSFGTQLAKNIQYF.

The V call is TRBV7-3, the J call TRBJ2-2, with D possibly TRBD2 on 6 matching bases. Trimming shortened V by 5 bases and J by 7 bases, and 17 bases separated the two germline ends. CDR1 is SGHTA, CDR2 FQGTGA, per germline. The CDR3 loop spans 15 amino acids. As DNA, the CDR3 is TGTGCCAGCAGCCGCCAACCGACTAGTTTCGGGGAGCTGTTTTTT. Encoded protein: CASSRQPTSFGELFF.

In this sample, this clonotype turned up a few times. The chain recombines TRBV12-3 or TRBV12-4 with TRBJ1-6, with D possibly being TRBD1 (6 bases). The CDR3 has 15 residues. V dropped 4 bases and J dropped 6 bases, with 13 bases sitting between them. This CDR3 is CASSWGGRGNSPLHF. The CDR3 DNA reads TGTGCCAGCAGTTGGGGGGGCCGGGGTAATTCACCCCTCCACTTT.

V usage is TRBV20-1 and J usage is TRBJ2-7, with 8 nucleotides matching TRBD2. V was clipped by 3 bases and J by 2 bases; unmatched bases: 18. The CDR3 extends over 18 amino acids. Germline V gives CDR1 DFQATT, CDR2 SNEGSKA (reference sequence). This CDR3 is CSASSGLGPSGHTYEQYV. The CDR3 DNA reads as TGCAGTGCTAGCTCGGGACTAGGGCCTTCAGGACACACCTACGAGCAGTACGTC.

The table lists this clonotype with a few counts. This chain uses TRBV19 with TRBJ1-2, with TRBD1 identical over 7 bases. The CDR3 loop spans 15 amino acids. Germline V lookup: CDR1 LNHDA, CDR2 SQIVND (reference sequence). V was clipped by 0 bases and J by 4 bases; unmatched bases: 5. As DNA, the CDR3 is TGTGCCAGTAGTATAGAGAACAGGGGCGGCTATGGCTACACCTTC. This codes for CASSIENRGGYGYTF.

This clonotype was observed at least ten times. V usage is TRBV20-1 and J usage is TRBJ2-4; tentatively, D is TRBD2 (7 bases). With 6 bases removed from V and 0 bases from J, the gap between germline ends came to 18 bases. The CDR3 spans 16 residues. From germline, CDR1 is DFQATT and CDR2 SNEGSKA (reference sequence). The CDR3 is CSAASVGGGAKNIQYF. The CDR3 bases are TGCAGTGCCGCTAGTGTAGGGGGGGGAGCCAAAAACATTCAGTACTTC.

The chain combines TRBV20-1 with TRBJ2-1; tentatively, D is TRBD1 (6 bases). CDR1 and CDR2 from the germline V gene are DFQATT and SNEGSKA (reference sequence). V was pared by 3 bases and J by 9 bases, with 18 bases between. This CDR3 comprises 14 residues. The CDR3 DNA is TGCAGTGCTAGGAACCCTTCAGGGGTGGGTGAGCAGTTCTTC. Protein product: CSARNPSGVGEQFF.

This rearrangement joins TRBV6-5 to TRBJ2-1, with D perhaps TRBD1 or TRBD2 (5 bases each). Deletions cut 0 bases from V and 4 bases from J, with 10 bases between. The CDR3 is made up of 15 amino acids. Germline V gene sequence: CDR1 MNHEY, CDR2 SVGAGI. The CDR3: CASSYSGEGYNEQFF. The DNA for the CDR3 is TGTGCCAGCAGTTACTCGGGGGAAGGGTACAATGAGCAGTTCTTC.

This clonotype was counted only a few times. The rearrangement uses TRBV6-4 and TRBJ1-1; 9 bases fit TRBD1. The CDR3 spans 16 residues. Germline V gene lookup returns CDR1 MRHNA and CDR2 SNTAGT. V lost 0 bases to trimming and J lost 0 bases; unmatched junction nucleotides: 2. CDR3 amino acids: CASSDSRDRVNTEAFF. Here the CDR3 DNA reads TGTGCCAGCAGTGACTCCCGGGACAGGGTGAACACTGAAGCTTTCTTT.

The chain combines TRBV4-1 with TRBJ2-3; TRBD2 matches 9 bases. V shed 2 bases, J shed 4 bases, and the junction held 10 bases outside the gene matches. CDR1 is MGHRA, CDR2 YSYEKL, per germline. The CDR3 is 17 amino acids. The CDR3 sequence is CASSQYPRAGGADTQYF. The CDR3 nucleotides read TGCGCCAGCAGCCAATACCCCAGAGCGGGAGGAGCAGATACGCAGTATTTT.

This clonotype has more than one count but fewer than ten. The chain employs TRBV5-1 and TRBJ2-5; D is ambiguous. The CDR3 is made up of 15 amino acids. CDR1 SGHRS and CDR2 YFSETQ come from the germline V gene. Deletions cut 4 bases from V and 0 bases from J, with 13 bases between. DNA of the CDR3: TGCGCCAGCAGCCTGCCCGAGTCGAACCAAGAGACCCAGTACTTC. It translates to CASSLPESNQETQYF. The full variable domain, in which reference TRBV5-1 and TRBJ2-5 provide the parts outside the CDR3, is KAGVTQTPRYLIKTRGQQVTLSCSPISGHRSVSWYQQTPGQGLQFLFEYFSETQRNKGNFPGRFSGRQFSNSRSEMNVSTLELGDSALYLCASSLPESNQETQYFGPGTRLLVL.

This clonotype came up a few times. This chain links TRBV7-9 with TRBJ2-5; D uncertain. Germline V gene sequence: CDR1 SEHNR, CDR2 FQNEAQ (reference sequence). Trimming cost V 5 bases and J 5 bases, with 9 bases left between them. The CDR3 loop spans 12 amino acids. The CDR3 DNA reads as TGTGCCAGCAGCAGTAGGTGGGAGACCCAGTACTTC. Translated, it gives CASSSRWETQYF. The complete variable domain, with remaining parts taken from reference TRBV7-9 and TRBJ2-5, reads DTGVSQNPRHKITKRGQNVTFRCDPISEHNRLYWYRQTLGQGPEFLTYFQNEAQLEKSRLLSDRFSAERPKGSFSTLEIQRTEQGDSAMYLCASSSRWETQYFGPGTRLLVL.

This sequence joins TRBV12-3 or TRBV12-4 and TRBJ2-5; 7 nucleotides match TRBD2. The CDR3 consists of 12 residues. Trimming cost V 2 bases and J 10 bases; bases outside gene matches: 4. CDR3 region: CASSLRPGGQYF. The CDR3 DNA follows: TGTGCCAGCAGTTTACGTCCGGGAGGCCAGTACTTC.

This chain joins TRBV14 and TRBJ2-3; 9 nucleotides align to TRBD2. The CDR3 loop spans 16 amino acids. The J segment lost 5 bases and the V segment lost 1 base, leaving 7 bases of the junction unmatched. Germline-derived CDR1 and CDR2 are SGHDN and FVKESK. DNA of the CDR3: TGTGCCAGCAGCCAAGTGGTAGCGGGAGTACAAGATACGCAGTATTTT. This translates into CASSQVVAGVQDTQYF.

The chain has TRBV5-5 and TRBJ2-1; D not resolved. V gave up 0 bases and J gave up 0 bases, with 7 bases separating them. The CDR3 sequence is 15 residues long. In germline, CDR1 is SGHKS, CDR2 YYEKEE (reference sequence). CDR3 nucleotides: TGTGCCAGCAGCTTGGAACAGAACTCCTACAATGAGCAGTTCTTC. Protein: CASSLEQNSYNEQFF.

The rearrangement uses TRBV2 and TRBJ1-5; 8 nucleotides align to TRBD1. This CDR3 spans 15 amino acids. The J segment lost 7 bases and the V segment lost 2 bases, leaving 7 bases of the junction unmatched. Germline CDR1 reads SNHLY; CDR2 reads FYNNEI. CDR3 residues: CASSESQGAGQPQHF. DNA of the CDR3: TGTGCCAGCAGTGAAAGCCAGGGGGCGGGGCAGCCCCAGCATTTT. The full variable domain, rest sourced from reference TRBV2 and TRBJ1-5, is EPEVTQTPSHQVTQMGQEVILRCVPISNHLYFYWYRQILGQKVEFLVSFYNNEISEKSEIFDDQFSVERPDGSNFTLKIRSTKLEDSAMYFCASSESQGAGQPQHFGDGTRLSIL.

The chain is built from TRBV20-1 and TRBJ2-3, with 12 bases fitting TRBD2. This CDR3 comprises 15 residues. V gave up 1 base and J gave up 6 bases; unmatched junction bases: 5. Looked up from germline, CDR1 is DFQATT and CDR2 is SNEGSKA (reference sequence). In DNA form, the CDR3 reads TGCAGTGCTAGAGGGCTAGCGGGAGGGTCTGATACGCAGTATTTT. This codes for CSARGLAGGSDTQYF.

This clonotype was detected many times. The chain recombines TRBV12-3 or TRBV12-4 with TRBJ1-4; tentatively, D is TRBD1 (6 bases). V was pared by 6 bases and J by 4 bases, with 12 bases between. The CDR3 contains 14 residues. The CDR3: CASSETGGNEKLFF. The CDR3 region has the DNA TGTGCCAGCAGCGAGACAGGCGGTAATGAAAAACTGTTTTTT.

The gene calls are TRBV20-1 and TRBJ2-5, with D uncertain. The V and J ends lost 6 bases and 5 bases respectively, with 10 bases between them. Germline CDR1 reads DFQATT; CDR2 reads SNEGSKA (reference sequence). The CDR3 loop spans 11 amino acids. The chain's CDR3 is CSASAPETQYF. The CDR3 bases are TGCAGTGCAAGCGCCCCCGAGACCCAGTACTTC.

V is TRBV9 and J is TRBJ2-1; tentatively, D is TRBD2 (5 bases). In germline, CDR1 is SGDLS, CDR2 YYNGEE. The CDR3 length is 16 residues. V was clipped by 2 bases and J by 5 bases, with 17 bases between them. The CDR3 nucleotides are TGTGCCAGCAGCGTTGGGCTAGCAGACTATAACAATGAGCAGTTCTTC. Its protein is CASSVGLADYNNEQFF.